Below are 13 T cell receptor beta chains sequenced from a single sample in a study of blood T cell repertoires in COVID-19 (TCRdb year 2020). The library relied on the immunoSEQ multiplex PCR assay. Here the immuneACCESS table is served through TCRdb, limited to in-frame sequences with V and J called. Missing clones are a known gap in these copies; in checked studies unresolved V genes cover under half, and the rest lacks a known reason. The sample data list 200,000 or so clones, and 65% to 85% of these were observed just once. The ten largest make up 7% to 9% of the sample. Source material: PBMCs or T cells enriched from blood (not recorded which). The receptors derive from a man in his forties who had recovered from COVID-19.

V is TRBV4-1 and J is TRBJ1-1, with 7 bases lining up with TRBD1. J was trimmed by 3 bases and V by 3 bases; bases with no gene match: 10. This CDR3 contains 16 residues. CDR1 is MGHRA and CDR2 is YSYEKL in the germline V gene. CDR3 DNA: TGCGCCAGCAGCCATTACCCGGGGCAGGGGGACACTGAAGCTTTCTTT. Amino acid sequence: CASSHYPGQGDTEAFF.

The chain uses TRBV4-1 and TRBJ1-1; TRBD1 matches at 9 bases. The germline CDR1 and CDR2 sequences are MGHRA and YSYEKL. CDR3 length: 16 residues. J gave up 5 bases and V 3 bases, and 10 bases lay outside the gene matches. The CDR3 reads CASSHPLGDRGTEAFF. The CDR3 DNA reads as TGCGCCAGCAGCCACCCCCTGGGCGACAGGGGGACTGAAGCTTTCTTT.

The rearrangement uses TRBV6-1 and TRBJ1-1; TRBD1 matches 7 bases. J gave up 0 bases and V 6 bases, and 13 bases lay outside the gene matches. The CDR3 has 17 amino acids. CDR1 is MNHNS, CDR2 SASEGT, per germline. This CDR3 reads CASRETGTASMNTEAFF. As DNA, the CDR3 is TGTGCCAGCAGAGAAACCGGGACAGCTTCTATGAACACTGAAGCTTTCTTT.

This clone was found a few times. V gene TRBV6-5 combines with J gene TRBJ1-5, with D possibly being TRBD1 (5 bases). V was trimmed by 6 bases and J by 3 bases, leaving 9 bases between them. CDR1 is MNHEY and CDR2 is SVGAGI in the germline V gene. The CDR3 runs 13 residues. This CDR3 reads CASRVTDNQPQHF. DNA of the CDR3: TGTGCCAGCAGGGTGACAGACAATCAGCCCCAGCATTTT.

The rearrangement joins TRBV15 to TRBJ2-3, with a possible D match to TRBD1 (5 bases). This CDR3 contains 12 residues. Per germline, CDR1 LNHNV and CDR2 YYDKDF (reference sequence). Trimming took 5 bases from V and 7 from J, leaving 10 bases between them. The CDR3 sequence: CATSQGPNTQYF. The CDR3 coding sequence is TGTGCCACCAGCCAGGGCCCCAATACGCAGTATTTT.

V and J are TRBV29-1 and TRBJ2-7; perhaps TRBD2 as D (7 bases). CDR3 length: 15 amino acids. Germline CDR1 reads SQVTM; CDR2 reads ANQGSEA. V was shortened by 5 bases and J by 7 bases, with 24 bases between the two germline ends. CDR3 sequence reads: CSVPRGGAGLREQYF. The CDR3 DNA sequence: TGCAGCGTTCCAAGAGGGGGGGCTGGTCTTCGGGAGCAGTACTTC.

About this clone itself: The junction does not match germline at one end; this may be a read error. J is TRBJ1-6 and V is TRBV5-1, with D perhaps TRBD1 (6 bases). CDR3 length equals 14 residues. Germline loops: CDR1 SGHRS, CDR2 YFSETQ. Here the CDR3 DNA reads TGCACCAGCAGCTTGGAGTTAACAGGGACAACCCTCCACTTT. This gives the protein CTSSLELTGTTLHF.

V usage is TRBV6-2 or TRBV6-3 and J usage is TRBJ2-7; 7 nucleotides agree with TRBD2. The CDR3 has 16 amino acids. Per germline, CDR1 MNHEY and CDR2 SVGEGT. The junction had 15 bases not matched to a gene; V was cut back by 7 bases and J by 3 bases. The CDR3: CASNPSAGVSFYEQYF. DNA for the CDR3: TGTGCCAGCAACCCTTCGGCGGGGGTCTCCTTCTACGAGCAGTACTTC.

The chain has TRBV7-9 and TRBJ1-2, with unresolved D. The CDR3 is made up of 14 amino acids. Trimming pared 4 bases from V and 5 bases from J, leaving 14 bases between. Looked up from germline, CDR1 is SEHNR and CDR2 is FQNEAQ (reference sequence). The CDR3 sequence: CASSYNSKGYGYTF. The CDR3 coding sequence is TGTGCCAGCAGCTATAACAGTAAAGGTTATGGCTACACCTTC.

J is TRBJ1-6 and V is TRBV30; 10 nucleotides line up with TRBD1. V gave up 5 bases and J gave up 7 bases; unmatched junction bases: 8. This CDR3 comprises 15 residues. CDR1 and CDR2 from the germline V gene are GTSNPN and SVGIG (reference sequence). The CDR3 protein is CAWQDRGYRNSPLHF. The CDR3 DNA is TGTGCCTGGCAGGACAGGGGGTATAGAAATTCACCCCTCCACTTT. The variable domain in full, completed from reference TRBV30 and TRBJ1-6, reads SQTIHQWPATLVQPVGSPLSLECTVEGTSNPNLYWYRQAAGRGLQLLFYSVGIGQISSEVPQNLSASRPQDRQFILSSKKLLLSDSGFYLCAWQDRGYRNSPLHFGNGTRLTVT.

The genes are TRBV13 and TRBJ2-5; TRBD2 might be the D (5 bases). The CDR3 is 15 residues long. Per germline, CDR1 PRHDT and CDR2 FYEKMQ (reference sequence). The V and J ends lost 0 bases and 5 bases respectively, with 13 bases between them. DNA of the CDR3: TGTGCCAGCAGCTTAGGGACTAAACCCCAGGAGACCCAGTACTTC. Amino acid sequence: CASSLGTKPQETQYF.

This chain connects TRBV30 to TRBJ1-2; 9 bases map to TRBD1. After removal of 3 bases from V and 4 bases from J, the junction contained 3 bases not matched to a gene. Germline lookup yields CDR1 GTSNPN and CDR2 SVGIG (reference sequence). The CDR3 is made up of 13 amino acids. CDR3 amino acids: CAWSKQGAYGYTF. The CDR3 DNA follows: TGTGCCTGGAGCAAACAGGGGGCCTATGGCTACACCTTC. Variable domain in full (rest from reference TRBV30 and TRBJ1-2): SQTIHQWPATLVQPVGSPLSLECTVEGTSNPNLYWYRQAAGRGLQLLFYSVGIGQISSEVPQNLSASRPQDRQFILSSKKLLLSDSGFYLCAWSKQGAYGYTFGSGTRLTVV.

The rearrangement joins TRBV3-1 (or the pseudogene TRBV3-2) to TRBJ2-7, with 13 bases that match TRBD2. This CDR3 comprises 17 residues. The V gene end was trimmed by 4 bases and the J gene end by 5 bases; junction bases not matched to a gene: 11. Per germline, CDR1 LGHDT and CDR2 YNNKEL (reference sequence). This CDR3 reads CASSPTSGGAFNHEQYF. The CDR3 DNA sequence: TGTGCCAGCAGCCCAACTAGCGGGGGGGCCTTTAATCACGAGCAGTACTTC.